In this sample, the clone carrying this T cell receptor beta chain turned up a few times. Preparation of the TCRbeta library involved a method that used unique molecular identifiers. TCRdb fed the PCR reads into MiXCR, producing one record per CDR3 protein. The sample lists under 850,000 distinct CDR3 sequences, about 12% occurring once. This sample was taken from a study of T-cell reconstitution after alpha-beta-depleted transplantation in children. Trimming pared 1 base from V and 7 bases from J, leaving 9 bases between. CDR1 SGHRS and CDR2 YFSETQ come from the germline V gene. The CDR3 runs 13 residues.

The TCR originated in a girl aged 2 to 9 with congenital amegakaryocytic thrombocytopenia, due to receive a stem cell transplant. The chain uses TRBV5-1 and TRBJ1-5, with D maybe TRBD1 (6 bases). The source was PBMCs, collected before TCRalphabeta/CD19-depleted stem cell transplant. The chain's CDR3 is CASSLSGAQPQHF. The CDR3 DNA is TGCGCCAGCAGCTTGTCAGGGGCCCAGCCCCAGCATTTT.